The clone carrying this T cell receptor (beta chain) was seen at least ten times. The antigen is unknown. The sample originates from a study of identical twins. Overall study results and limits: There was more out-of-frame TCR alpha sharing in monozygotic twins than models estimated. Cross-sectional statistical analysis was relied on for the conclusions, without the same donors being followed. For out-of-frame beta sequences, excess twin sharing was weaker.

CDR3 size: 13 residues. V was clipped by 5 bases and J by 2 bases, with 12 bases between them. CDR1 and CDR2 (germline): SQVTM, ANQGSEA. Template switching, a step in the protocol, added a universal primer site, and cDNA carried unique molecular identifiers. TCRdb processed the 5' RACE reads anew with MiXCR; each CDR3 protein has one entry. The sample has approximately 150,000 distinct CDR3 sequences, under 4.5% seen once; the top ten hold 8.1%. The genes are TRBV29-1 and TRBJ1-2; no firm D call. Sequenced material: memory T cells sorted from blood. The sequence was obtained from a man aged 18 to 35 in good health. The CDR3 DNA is TGCAGCGTTAGTGCAGGAAAGAACTATGGCTACACCTTC. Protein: CSVSAGKNYGYTF.